This is a list of T cell receptor beta chains from one sample in a study of liver allograft versus peripheral blood T cells. TCRdb passed the reads through MiXCR, listing each CDR3 protein once. This table holds 1,200 or so distinct CDR3 sequences, roughly 14% found once. The receptors originated from a human patient who had a liver transplant. Some of these T cells may belong to the graft donor. Both conserved end residues are part of each CDR3. Each record gives: D gene, clone size, J gene, V gene, CDR3 protein, CDR3 DNA. A D gene is named only where the DNA matches it firmly. Size tells how often a clone was seen (once, few, many) or the class of an expanded clone, and some rows leave it out.

D gene: TRBD1; clone size: few; J gene: TRBJ1-1; V gene: TRBV19; CDR3 protein: CASSIATGEAFF; CDR3 DNA: TGTGCCAGTAGTATAGCGACAGGGGAAGCTTTCTTT
D gene: TRBD1; clone size: medium-sized; J gene: TRBJ2-7; V gene: TRBV28; CDR3 protein: CASSLGGTGHYEQYF; CDR3 DNA: TGTGCCAGCAGTTTAGGTGGGACAGGACACTACGAGCAGTACTTC
D gene: -; clone size: -; J gene: TRBJ2-5; V gene: TRBV20-1; CDR3 protein: CSAGRDNLAETQYF; CDR3 DNA: TGCAGTGCGGGTCGTGACAACCTAGCGGAGACCCAGTACTTC
D gene: -; clone size: once; J gene: TRBJ2-1; V gene: TRBV2; CDR3 protein: CASTFAKASYNEQFF; CDR3 DNA: TGTGCCAGCACGTTCGCTAAGGCTTCCTACAATGAGCAGTTCTTC
D gene: -; clone size: -; J gene: TRBJ1-1; V gene: TRBV3-1; CDR3 protein: CASSQVGVETEAFF; CDR3 DNA: TGTGCCAGCAGCCAAGTGGGGGTGGAAACTGAAGCTTTCTTT
D gene: -; clone size: large; J gene: TRBJ1-6; V gene: TRBV15; CDR3 protein: CATKARDTYSPLHF; CDR3 DNA: TGTGCCACCAAAGCAAGGGACACATATTCACCCCTCCACTTT
D gene: TRBD2; clone size: medium-sized; J gene: TRBJ2-1; V gene: TRBV30; CDR3 protein: CASRLAGARQNEQFF; CDR3 DNA: TGTGCCTCGAGACTAGCGGGAGCCCGCCAGAATGAGCAGTTCTTC
D gene: -; clone size: few; J gene: TRBJ1-6; V gene: TRBV4-1; CDR3 protein: CASSPIGRDLNSPLHF; CDR3 DNA: TGCGCCAGCAGCCCTATAGGTCGGGATCTCAATTCACCCCTCCACTTT
D gene: TRBD1; clone size: few; J gene: TRBJ1-1; V gene: TRBV12-3/TRBV12-4; CDR3 protein: CASSSPTGSAFF; CDR3 DNA: TGTGCCAGCAGTTCCCCGACAGGGAGCGCTTTCTTT
D gene: TRBD1; clone size: medium-sized; J gene: TRBJ1-5; V gene: TRBV12-3/TRBV12-4; CDR3 protein: CASSIRYFLGGQGARGNQPQHF; CDR3 DNA: TGTGCCAGCAGTATCAGATATTTTCTGGGGGGACAGGGGGCTAGAGGCAATCAGCCCCAGCATTTT
D gene: TRBD1; clone size: large; J gene: TRBJ1-2; V gene: TRBV7-2; CDR3 protein: CASSSTGAGYGYTF; CDR3 DNA: TGTGCCAGCAGCTCGACAGGGGCGGGGTATGGCTACACCTTC
D gene: -; clone size: many; J gene: TRBJ1-1; V gene: TRBV27; CDR3 protein: CASSLTKPNTEAFF; CDR3 DNA: TGTGCCAGCAGTCTCACAAAACCTAACACTGAAGCTTTCTTT
D gene: -; clone size: medium-sized; J gene: TRBJ2-1; V gene: TRBV19; CDR3 protein: CASGKATYNEQFF; CDR3 DNA: TGTGCCAGTGGGAAGGCTACCTACAATGAGCAGTTCTTC
D gene: -; clone size: medium-sized; J gene: TRBJ2-7; V gene: TRBV28; CDR3 protein: CASSSTGIHSSYEQYF; CDR3 DNA: TGTGCCAGCAGTTCTACAGGGATCCACTCCTCCTACGAGCAGTACTTC
D gene: -; clone size: large; J gene: TRBJ1-6; V gene: TRBV28; CDR3 protein: CASTEGLSPLHF; CDR3 DNA: TGTGCCAGCACCGAAGGTCTATCACCCCTCCACTTT
D gene: -; clone size: -; J gene: TRBJ1-5; V gene: TRBV2; CDR3 protein: CASSEDRVGNQPQHF; CDR3 DNA: TGTGCCAGCAGTGAAGACAGGGTAGGCAATCAGCCCCAGCATTTT
D gene: -; clone size: -; J gene: TRBJ2-7; V gene: TRBV7-9; CDR3 protein: CASSLGQGVHEQYF; CDR3 DNA: TGTGCCAGCAGCTTAGGGCAGGGAGTCCACGAGCAGTACTTC
D gene: -; clone size: -; J gene: TRBJ2-7; V gene: TRBV11-2; CDR3 protein: CASSLQPSDEQYF; CDR3 DNA: TGTGCCAGCAGCTTACAACCTAGCGACGAGCAGTACTTC
D gene: -; clone size: few; J gene: TRBJ1-6; V gene: TRBV2; CDR3 protein: CASSPDIFSGRGNSPLHF; CDR3 DNA: TGTGCCAGCAGTCCCGACATTTTTTCCGGCAGGGGTAATTCACCCCTCCACTTT
D gene: -; clone size: large; J gene: TRBJ1-3; V gene: TRBV6-2/TRBV6-3; CDR3 protein: CASRADGTWSGNTIYF; CDR3 DNA: TGTGCCAGCAGAGCTGACGGGACTTGGTCTGGAAACACCATATATTTT
D gene: TRBD1; clone size: -; J gene: TRBJ1-5; V gene: TRBV19; CDR3 protein: CASRGQGAADQPQHF; CDR3 DNA: TGTGCCAGTAGAGGACAGGGGGCCGCCGATCAGCCCCAGCATTTT
D gene: -; clone size: medium-sized; J gene: TRBJ2-2; V gene: TRBV29-1; CDR3 protein: CSVEYGSGANTGELFF; CDR3 DNA: TGCAGCGTTGAATATGGGTCGGGAGCGAACACCGGGGAGCTGTTTTTT
D gene: -; clone size: medium-sized; J gene: TRBJ2-7; V gene: TRBV12-3/TRBV12-4; CDR3 protein: CASSFSLAGRNEQYF; CDR3 DNA: TGTGCCAGCAGTTTTTCCCTGGCGGGACGGAACGAGCAGTACTTC
D gene: -; clone size: -; J gene: TRBJ1-2; V gene: TRBV7-2; CDR3 protein: CASSRGGASGYTF; CDR3 DNA: TGTGCCAGCAGCCGCGGGGGGGCAAGTGGCTACACCTTC
D gene: -; clone size: large; J gene: TRBJ1-5; V gene: TRBV28; CDR3 protein: CASSNPGTSNQPQHF; CDR3 DNA: TGTGCCAGCAGTAACCCCGGGACGAGCAATCAGCCCCAGCATTTT
D gene: TRBD1; clone size: medium-sized; J gene: TRBJ2-7; V gene: TRBV5-4; CDR3 protein: CASSDLTGAFYEQYF; CDR3 DNA: TGTGCCAGCAGCGACCTCACAGGGGCCTTCTACGAGCAGTACTTC
D gene: TRBD1; clone size: large; J gene: TRBJ1-2; V gene: TRBV19; CDR3 protein: CASTPAGTGAFGYTF; CDR3 DNA: TGTGCCAGTACCCCGGCTGGGACAGGGGCATTTGGCTACACCTTC
D gene: TRBD1; clone size: medium-sized; J gene: TRBJ1-6; V gene: TRBV20-1; CDR3 protein: CSASGQGGDNSPLHF; CDR3 DNA: TGCAGTGCTAGCGGACAGGGCGGGGATAATTCACCCCTCCACTTT
D gene: -; clone size: few; J gene: TRBJ2-2; V gene: TRBV5-4; CDR3 protein: CASSPERVGELFF; CDR3 DNA: TGTGCCAGCAGCCCGGAGCGGGTCGGGGAGCTGTTTTTT
D gene: TRBD1; clone size: large; J gene: TRBJ1-2; V gene: TRBV24-1; CDR3 protein: CATSGDRDLDGYTF; CDR3 DNA: TGTGCCACCAGTGGTGACAGGGACCTTGATGGCTACACCTTC
D gene: TRBD1; clone size: medium-sized; J gene: TRBJ2-1; V gene: TRBV12-3/TRBV12-4; CDR3 protein: CASSSPGGRDRGLSSYNEQFF; CDR3 DNA: TGTGCCAGCAGCTCCCCGGGAGGGCGGGACAGGGGATTAAGCTCCTACAATGAGCAGTTCTTC
D gene: -; clone size: -; J gene: TRBJ1-5; V gene: TRBV3-1; CDR3 protein: CASSQRPDQPQHF; CDR3 DNA: TGTGCCAGCAGCCAAAGGCCGGATCAGCCCCAGCATTTT
D gene: -; clone size: large; J gene: TRBJ1-3; V gene: TRBV7-2; CDR3 protein: CASSFAPTGGSGNTIYF; CDR3 DNA: TGTGCCAGCAGCTTTGCGCCGACAGGAGGATCTGGAAACACCATATATTTT
D gene: TRBD1; clone size: medium-sized; J gene: TRBJ1-1; V gene: TRBV29-1; CDR3 protein: CSVIRGLGTEAFF; CDR3 DNA: TGCAGCGTCATCAGGGGGTTAGGCACTGAAGCTTTCTTT
D gene: -; clone size: medium-sized; J gene: TRBJ2-3; V gene: TRBV30; CDR3 protein: CAWSVHPPGTSTDTQYF; CDR3 DNA: TGTGCCTGGAGTGTACATCCCCCCGGAACTAGCACAGATACGCAGTATTTT
D gene: -; clone size: medium-sized; J gene: TRBJ2-7; V gene: TRBV5-6; CDR3 protein: CASSFLGTGGEQYF; CDR3 DNA: TGTGCCAGCAGCTTTCTAGGGACGGGCGGCGAGCAGTACTTC
D gene: TRBD2; clone size: medium-sized; J gene: TRBJ2-1; V gene: TRBV12-3/TRBV12-4; CDR3 protein: CASSHPGSGRALYNEQFF; CDR3 DNA: TGTGCCAGCAGTCATCCGGGAAGCGGGAGGGCCCTGTACAATGAGCAGTTCTTC
D gene: -; clone size: large; J gene: TRBJ1-6; V gene: TRBV19; CDR3 protein: CASTDQRGGRGPLHF; CDR3 DNA: TGTGCCAGTACCGACCAGCGTGGGGGACGGGGGCCCCTCCACTTT
D gene: TRBD1; clone size: large; J gene: TRBJ1-2; V gene: TRBV20-1; CDR3 protein: CSARDRGLIYGYTF; CDR3 DNA: TGCAGTGCTAGGGACAGGGGCCTCATCTATGGCTACACCTTC